The rows below give T cell receptor beta chains drawn from one sample of a study of Tregs in tolerant kidney transplant recipients. Libraries were prepared by immunoSEQ multiplex PCR; TCRdb keeps only in-frame clonotypes and omits some of them. The sample contains 30,000 or so clones, under 90% of which appear only once. These receptors lack a known antigen. Sequencing input: Tregs from blood cultured with allogeneic cells. These receptors were taken from a human donor in good health. The CDR3 runs from the conserved cysteine through the conserved F or W. Each record gives: D gene, V gene, clone size, CDR3 length, J gene, CDR3 protein, CDR3 DNA. D genes are given only for firm matches. Where a row states a size, it is once, few, many or the class of an expanded clone; other rows omit it.

D gene: TRBD2; V gene: TRBV7-3; clone size: few; CDR3 length: 13; J gene: TRBJ2-1; CDR3 protein: CASSLTSEHEQFF; CDR3 DNA: TGTGCCAGCAGCCTGACTAGCGAGCATGAGCAGTTCTTC
D gene: .; V gene: TRBV5-6; clone size: .; CDR3 length: 13; J gene: TRBJ2-3; CDR3 protein: CASSHQGLDTQYF; CDR3 DNA: TGTGCCAGCAGCCACCAGGGTCTAGATACGCAGTATTTT
D gene: TRBD2; V gene: TRBV7-3; clone size: .; CDR3 length: 15; J gene: TRBJ2-1; CDR3 protein: CASSPPGLSGNEQFF; CDR3 DNA: TGTGCCAGCAGCCCACCGGGACTTAGCGGGAATGAGCAGTTCTTC
D gene: .; V gene: TRBV7-2; clone size: .; CDR3 length: 11; J gene: TRBJ2-7; CDR3 protein: CASSLSYEQYF; CDR3 DNA: TGTGCCAGCAGCCTCTCCTACGAGCAGTACTTC
D gene: .; V gene: TRBV5-1; clone size: .; CDR3 length: 15; J gene: TRBJ2-3; CDR3 protein: CASSYRGARPDTQYF; CDR3 DNA: TGCGCCAGCAGCTACCGAGGGGCCCGACCAGATACGCAGTATTTT
D gene: .; V gene: TRBV5-4; clone size: .; CDR3 length: 15; J gene: TRBJ1-2; CDR3 protein: CASSLEGGGPYGYTF; CDR3 DNA: TGTGCCAGCAGCTTAGAGGGTGGGGGGCCCTATGGCTACACCTTC
D gene: TRBD2; V gene: TRBV6-1; clone size: .; CDR3 length: 15; J gene: TRBJ2-3; CDR3 protein: CASSPRVTSGDTQYF; CDR3 DNA: TGTGCCAGCAGTCCCCGAGTGACTAGCGGGGATACGCAGTATTTT
D gene: TRBD1; V gene: TRBV27; clone size: .; CDR3 length: 15; J gene: TRBJ1-1; CDR3 protein: CASTPDRGRDTEAFF; CDR3 DNA: TGTGCCAGCACACCGGACAGGGGGCGCGACACTGAAGCTTTCTTT
D gene: TRBD2; V gene: TRBV2; clone size: once; CDR3 length: 12; J gene: TRBJ2-7; CDR3 protein: CARGTSANEQYF; CDR3 DNA: TGTGCCAGGGGGACTAGCGCTAACGAGCAGTACTTC
D gene: .; V gene: TRBV14; clone size: .; CDR3 length: 13; J gene: TRBJ1-2; CDR3 protein: CASSLGARYGYTF; CDR3 DNA: TGTGCCAGCAGCCTAGGGGCCCGCTATGGCTACACCTTC
D gene: .; V gene: TRBV2; clone size: .; CDR3 length: 13; J gene: TRBJ1-1; CDR3 protein: CASADGMNTEAFF; CDR3 DNA: TGTGCCAGCGCGGACGGTATGAACACTGAAGCTTTCTTT
D gene: .; V gene: TRBV25-1; clone size: .; CDR3 length: 15; J gene: TRBJ2-5; CDR3 protein: CASSEWVGVQETQYF; CDR3 DNA: TGTGCCAGCAGTGAATGGGTGGGGGTCCAAGAGACCCAGTACTTC
D gene: .; V gene: TRBV5-1; clone size: once; CDR3 length: 17; J gene: TRBJ2-1; CDR3 protein: CASSFIRSWSVHNEQFF; CDR3 DNA: TGCGCCAGCAGCTTTATCAGGAGCTGGAGCGTACACAATGAGCAGTTCTTC
D gene: TRBD1; V gene: TRBV27; clone size: .; CDR3 length: 17; J gene: TRBJ2-1; CDR3 protein: CASSLTTGGLVYNEQFF; CDR3 DNA: TGTGCCAGCAGTTTAACGACAGGGGGCCTGGTTTACAATGAGCAGTTCTTC
D gene: TRBD2; V gene: TRBV10-3; clone size: .; CDR3 length: 15; J gene: TRBJ2-2; CDR3 protein: CAAQAMSGGAGELFF; CDR3 DNA: TGTGCCGCCCAGGCTATGAGCGGGGGGGCCGGGGAGCTGTTTTTT
D gene: TRBD2; V gene: TRBV10-3; clone size: once; CDR3 length: 17; J gene: TRBJ2-3; CDR3 protein: CATAGTSGGVGTDTQYF; CDR3 DNA: TGTGCCACGGCCGGGACTAGCGGGGGCGTGGGAACAGATACGCAGTATTTT
D gene: .; V gene: TRBV9; clone size: .; CDR3 length: 17; J gene: TRBJ1-2; CDR3 protein: CASSATRHGQPTDGYTF; CDR3 DNA: TGTGCCAGCAGCGCCACCCGCCATGGCCAGCCGACAGATGGCTACACCTTC
D gene: .; V gene: TRBV7-2; clone size: once; CDR3 length: 15; J gene: TRBJ1-2; CDR3 protein: CASSSGLNANYGYTF; CDR3 DNA: TGTGCCAGCAGCTCGGGACTGAATGCTAACTATGGCTACACCTTC
D gene: .; V gene: TRBV5-8; clone size: .; CDR3 length: 17; J gene: TRBJ1-5; CDR3 protein: CASSLGLGAESNQPQHF; CDR3 DNA: TGTGCCAGCAGCTTGGGTCTAGGGGCAGAGAGCAATCAGCCCCAGCATTTT
D gene: .; V gene: TRBV2; clone size: medium-sized; CDR3 length: 15; J gene: TRBJ1-2; CDR3 protein: CASPERGRRNYGYTF; CDR3 DNA: TGTGCCAGCCCCGAGCGTGGGCGGAGAAACTATGGCTACACCTTC
D gene: TRBD1; V gene: TRBV5-1; clone size: .; CDR3 length: 16; J gene: TRBJ1-2; CDR3 protein: CASSFQTAGGDYGYTF; CDR3 DNA: TGCGCCAGCAGCTTCCAAACGGCAGGGGGCGACTATGGCTACACCTTC
D gene: .; V gene: TRBV30; clone size: .; CDR3 length: 14; J gene: TRBJ2-3; CDR3 protein: CAIDRAESTDTQYF; CDR3 DNA: TGTGCCATAGACAGAGCGGAAAGCACAGATACGCAGTATTTT
D gene: .; V gene: TRBV4-1; clone size: .; CDR3 length: 12; J gene: TRBJ2-7; CDR3 protein: CASSGRSYEQYF; CDR3 DNA: TGCGCCAGTTCGGGGAGATCCTACGAGCAGTACTTC
D gene: .; V gene: TRBV5-1; clone size: .; CDR3 length: 13; J gene: TRBJ2-1; CDR3 protein: CASSLLGAEVVFF; CDR3 DNA: TGCGCCAGCAGCCTTCTGGGGGCGGAAGTAGTGTTCTTC
D gene: .; V gene: TRBV30; clone size: .; CDR3 length: 13; J gene: TRBJ2-5; CDR3 protein: CAWKRDRGETQYF; CDR3 DNA: TGTGCCTGGAAAAGGGATCGCGGAGAGACCCAGTACTTC
D gene: .; V gene: TRBV5-8; clone size: .; CDR3 length: 14; J gene: TRBJ1-2; CDR3 protein: CASSSSFPNYGYTF; CDR3 DNA: TGTGCCAGCAGCTCCTCCTTTCCTAACTATGGCTACACCTTC
D gene: TRBD1; V gene: TRBV7-9; clone size: .; CDR3 length: 15; J gene: TRBJ1-1; CDR3 protein: CASSARDRGRVEAFF; CDR3 DNA: TGTGCCAGCAGCGCCCGGGACAGGGGGCGAGTTGAAGCTTTCTTT
D gene: TRBD1; V gene: TRBV6-1; clone size: few; CDR3 length: 13; J gene: TRBJ1-1; CDR3 protein: CASSSLTGRKAFF; CDR3 DNA: TGTGCCAGCAGTTCCCTGACAGGGCGGAAAGCTTTCTTT
D gene: .; V gene: TRBV7-4; clone size: .; CDR3 length: 15; J gene: TRBJ1-1; CDR3 protein: CASSPQLLQGTEAFF; CDR3 DNA: TGTGCCAGCAGCCCGCAACTCCTTCAGGGGACTGAAGCTTTCTTT
D gene: .; V gene: TRBV9; clone size: once; CDR3 length: 16; J gene: TRBJ2-5; CDR3 protein: CASSVGISDGQETQYF; CDR3 DNA: TGTGCCAGCAGCGTAGGTATTAGCGACGGGCAAGAGACCCAGTACTTC
D gene: .; V gene: TRBV27; clone size: once; CDR3 length: 15; J gene: TRBJ1-1; CDR3 protein: CASSPLRSMNTEAFF; CDR3 DNA: TGTGCCAGCAGCCCCCTCAGGTCCATGAACACTGAAGCTTTCTTT
D gene: .; V gene: TRBV19; clone size: few; CDR3 length: 14; J gene: TRBJ2-6; CDR3 protein: CASSTGAGANVLTF; CDR3 DNA: TGTGCCAGTAGTACAGGGGCTGGGGCCAACGTCCTGACTTTC
D gene: TRBD2; V gene: TRBV7-9; clone size: .; CDR3 length: 15; J gene: TRBJ2-7; CDR3 protein: CASSPQDSGSNEQYF; CDR3 DNA: TGTGCCAGCAGCCCCCAGGATAGCGGGAGTAATGAGCAGTACTTC
D gene: TRBD2; V gene: TRBV6-5; clone size: few; CDR3 length: 15; J gene: TRBJ2-7; CDR3 protein: CASSRILAGGYEQYF; CDR3 DNA: TGTGCCAGCAGCCGCATTCTCGCGGGGGGCTACGAGCAGTACTTC
D gene: TRBD2; V gene: TRBV4-2; clone size: .; CDR3 length: 16; J gene: TRBJ2-1; CDR3 protein: CASSRLAGGPGNEQFF; CDR3 DNA: TGTGCCAGCAGTCGACTAGCGGGAGGGCCAGGGAATGAGCAGTTCTTC
D gene: TRBD2; V gene: TRBV7-2; clone size: .; CDR3 length: 18; J gene: TRBJ2-3; CDR3 protein: CASTRLAGGPGSTDTQYF; CDR3 DNA: TGTGCCAGCACCCGACTAGCGGGGGGCCCGGGTAGCACAGATACGCAGTATTTT
D gene: TRBD1; V gene: TRBV14; clone size: .; CDR3 length: 14; J gene: TRBJ2-7; CDR3 protein: CASSLQTGSYEQYF; CDR3 DNA: TGTGCCAGCAGCCTACAGACAGGGAGCTACGAGCAGTACTTC
D gene: .; V gene: TRBV4-2; clone size: .; CDR3 length: 17; J gene: TRBJ2-4; CDR3 protein: CASSSPVSRLAKNIQYF; CDR3 DNA: TGTGCCAGCAGCTCCCCAGTTAGTAGGCTAGCCAAAAACATTCAGTACTTC
D gene: .; V gene: TRBV6-5; clone size: .; CDR3 length: 13; J gene: TRBJ2-3; CDR3 protein: CASSYLGVGTQYF; CDR3 DNA: TGTGCCAGCAGTTACCTAGGGGTTGGTACGCAGTATTTT
D gene: .; V gene: TRBV12-5; clone size: .; CDR3 length: 13; J gene: TRBJ2-2; CDR3 protein: CASGLVLTGELFF; CDR3 DNA: TGTGCTAGTGGTTTGGTACTTACCGGGGAGCTGTTTTTT
D gene: .; V gene: TRBV7-6; clone size: .; CDR3 length: 12; J gene: TRBJ2-5; CDR3 protein: CASSLAPETQYF; CDR3 DNA: TGTGCCAGCAGCTTAGCGCCGGAGACCCAGTACTTC
D gene: .; V gene: TRBV7-9; clone size: .; CDR3 length: 14; J gene: TRBJ2-4; CDR3 protein: CASSSQGAKNIQYF; CDR3 DNA: TGTGCCAGCAGCTCGCAGGGGGCCAAAAACATTCAGTACTTC
D gene: TRBD1; V gene: TRBV5-6; clone size: once; CDR3 length: 16; J gene: TRBJ1-2; CDR3 protein: CASTGDRVLSPSGYTF; CDR3 DNA: TGTGCCAGCACCGGAGACAGGGTTCTCTCTCCATCGGGCTACACCTTC
D gene: .; V gene: TRBV19; clone size: once; CDR3 length: 15; J gene: TRBJ1-1; CDR3 protein: CASSIRVIDSAEAFF; CDR3 DNA: TGTGCCAGTAGTATAAGGGTTATAGACAGCGCTGAAGCTTTCTTT
D gene: .; V gene: TRBV7-9; clone size: .; CDR3 length: 15; J gene: TRBJ1-4; CDR3 protein: CASSPRGVPTEKLFF; CDR3 DNA: TGTGCCAGCAGCCCTCGAGGAGTCCCAACTGAAAAACTGTTTTTT
D gene: .; V gene: TRBV23-1; clone size: once; CDR3 length: 17; J gene: TRBJ1-3; CDR3 protein: CASSHPGAGESGNTIYF; CDR3 DNA: TGCGCCAGCAGCCACCCTGGGGCAGGGGAGTCTGGAAACACCATATATTTT
D gene: .; V gene: TRBV6-5; clone size: .; CDR3 length: 13; J gene: TRBJ1-2; CDR3 protein: CASSWERYYGYTF; CDR3 DNA: TGTGCCAGCAGTTGGGAGCGCTACTATGGCTACACCTTC
D gene: .; V gene: TRBV7-2; clone size: once; CDR3 length: 13; J gene: TRBJ1-1; CDR3 protein: CASSSHLNTEAFF; CDR3 DNA: TGTGCCAGCAGTTCCCACTTGAACACTGAAGCTTTCTTT
D gene: .; V gene: TRBV7-2; clone size: .; CDR3 length: 17; J gene: TRBJ2-3; CDR3 protein: CASSLAKNYLGTDTQYF; CDR3 DNA: TGTGCCAGCAGCTTAGCTAAGAATTATCTCGGCACAGATACGCAGTATTTT
D gene: TRBD1; V gene: TRBV7-2; clone size: .; CDR3 length: 15; J gene: TRBJ2-5; CDR3 protein: CASSLGGQRQETQYF; CDR3 DNA: TGTGCCAGCAGCTTAGGGGGACAGAGACAAGAGACCCAGTACTTC
D gene: TRBD1; V gene: TRBV4-3; clone size: .; CDR3 length: 17; J gene: TRBJ1-2; CDR3 protein: CASSQDRGRRGPYGYTF; CDR3 DNA: TGCGCCAGCAGCCAAGACAGGGGGCGCAGGGGCCCCTATGGCTACACCTTC
D gene: TRBD1; V gene: TRBV10-3; clone size: .; CDR3 length: 12; J gene: TRBJ2-3; CDR3 protein: CATGTGTDTQYF; CDR3 DNA: TGTGCCACAGGGACAGGCACAGATACGCAGTATTTT
D gene: TRBD1; V gene: TRBV14; clone size: .; CDR3 length: 15; J gene: TRBJ2-7; CDR3 protein: CASSQVPGGSYEQYF; CDR3 DNA: TGTGCCAGCAGCCAAGTCCCAGGGGGTTCCTACGAGCAGTACTTC
D gene: TRBD1; V gene: TRBV5-1; clone size: .; CDR3 length: 14; J gene: TRBJ2-7; CDR3 protein: CASSLTGVYGEQYF; CDR3 DNA: TGCGCCAGCAGCTTGACAGGGGTTTATGGCGAGCAGTACTTC
D gene: .; V gene: TRBV7-2; clone size: .; CDR3 length: 14; J gene: TRBJ2-3; CDR3 protein: CASRTQSRADTQYF; CDR3 DNA: TGTGCCAGCCGAACTCAATCTAGGGCGGATACGCAGTATTTT